The 19 T cell receptor beta chains below all came from one sample that was sequenced in a study of human T cells and chemical hapten exposure. Time point in this sample: pre-sensitization, week 0. Noted treatment: therapeutic diphenylcyclopropenone sensitization with weekly scalp DPC. MiXCR, run by TCRdb on the RACE reads, gives a single entry per CDR3 protein. The table includes about 120,000 distinct CDR3 sequences, 13% detected once. The material sequenced was whole blood, taken in connection with sensitization to the hapten diphenylcyclopropenone (DPC). The receptors stem from a young woman with alopecia areata. Some clones in this sample may be carry-over from other donors' samples.

CDR3 in DNA: TGTGCCAGCGGGGAGGGACAGCTCTCTGGAAACACCATATATTTT. This codes for CASGEGQLSGNTIYF. The genes are TRBV6-5 and TRBJ1-3; 7 bases are a match to TRBD1. CDR1 and CDR2 (germline): MNHEY, SVGAGI. V was clipped by 8 bases and J by 0 bases; unmatched bases: 7. The CDR3 runs 15 residues.

This clonotype was seen repeatedly, ten times or more. V and J are TRBV2 and TRBJ2-4; possibly TRBD1 or TRBD2 for D (5 bases each). Germline CDR1 reads SNHLY; CDR2 reads FYNNEI. The length of the CDR3 is 17 residues. V lost 3 bases to trimming and J lost 0 bases, with 15 bases between them. The CDR3 nucleotides read TGTGCCAGCAGTGAGGGGAGAAGGGGTGGAGCCAAAAACATTCAGTACTTC. It codes for CASSEGRRGGAKNIQYF. The entire variable domain, with the rest obtained from reference TRBV2 and TRBJ2-4, is as follows: EPEVTQTPSHQVTQMGQEVILRCVPISNHLYFYWYRQILGQKVEFLVSFYNNEISEKSEIFDDQFSVERPDGSNFTLKIRSTKLEDSAMYFCASSEGRRGGAKNIQYFGAGTRLSVL.

This clonotype was seen more than once but under ten times. The rearrangement joins TRBV4-3 to TRBJ2-7; 10 bases are a match to TRBD1. The CDR3 consists of 15 residues. Germline CDR1 reads LGHNA; CDR2 reads YSLEER. The V gene end was trimmed by 3 bases and the J gene end by 4 bases; junction bases not matched to a gene: 6. As DNA, the CDR3 is TGCGCCAGCAGCCAGGGGGACAGGGGAACATACGAGCAGTACTTC. This codes for CASSQGDRGTYEQYF.

The rearrangement joins TRBV27 to TRBJ1-4; D remains ambiguous. This CDR3 comprises 16 residues. Germline CDR1 MNHEY, CDR2 SMNVEV (reference sequence). V was clipped by 2 bases and J by 0 bases, with 10 bases between them. The CDR3 DNA reads TGTGCCAGCAGTTTAAACAGCCTTGCAACTAATGAAAAACTGTTTTTT. Its translation is CASSLNSLATNEKLFF.

The table lists this clonotype with many counts. The rearrangement uses TRBV6-6 and TRBJ2-2; perhaps D is TRBD1 or TRBD2 (5 bases each). Germline lookup yields CDR1 MNHNY and CDR2 SVGAGI (reference sequence). V lost 8 bases and J lost 0, with 10 bases in between. The CDR3 runs to 14 residues. CDR3 protein: CASGRGANTGELFF. The CDR3 region has the DNA TGTGCCAGCGGTAGAGGGGCGAACACCGGGGAGCTGTTTTTT.

The sample holds a few counts of this clonotype. The chain uses TRBV11-2 and TRBJ2-3, with D possibly being TRBD1 or TRBD2 (5 bases each). Germline lookup yields CDR1 SGHAT and CDR2 FQNNGV. V was cut by 4 bases and J by 6 bases, with 17 bases left in between. The CDR3 runs 15 residues. The CDR3 loop is CASSSRGDVVDTQYF. The CDR3 DNA reads TGTGCCAGCAGCTCCCGAGGGGATGTGGTTGATACGCAGTATTTT.

This chain joins TRBV30 and TRBJ1-1, with TRBD1 matching 7 bases. The ends lost 4 bases at V and 0 bases at J; junction bases unmatched: 11. The CDR3 extends over 16 amino acids. The germline V gene has CDR1 GTSNPN and CDR2 SVGIG (reference sequence). CDR3 DNA sequence: TGTGCCTGGACCGACAGGGAACAGCTGATGAACACTGAAGCTTTCTTT. Translated, it gives CAWTDREQLMNTEAFF.

CDR3 loop: CSVERGYEQYF. The CDR3 nucleotides read TGCAGCGTTGAAAGGGGCTACGAGCAGTACTTC. The rearrangement joins TRBV29-1 to TRBJ2-7, with D possibly TRBD1 on 5 matching bases. In germline, CDR1 is SQVTM, CDR2 ANQGSEA. The CDR3 covers 11 residues. Trimming removed 2 bases at V and 3 bases at J, with 5 bases between.

This clonotype came up many times. The rearrangement links TRBV7-8 to TRBJ1-3; no reliable D call. The V and J ends lost 5 bases and 0 bases respectively, with 8 bases between them. This CDR3 is built from 14 residues. Germline lookup yields CDR1 SGHVS and CDR2 FQNEAQ. DNA for the CDR3: TGTGCCAGCAGCCCCAGGAGCTCTGGAAACACCATATATTTT. Its translation: CASSPRSSGNTIYF. The full variable domain, completed using reference TRBV7-8 and TRBJ1-3, is GAGVSQSPRYKVAKRGQDVALRCDPISGHVSLFWYQQALGQGPEFLTYFQNEAQLDKSGLPSDRFFAERPEGSVSTLKIQRTQQEDSAVYLCASSPRSSGNTIYFGEGSWLTVV.

The rearrangement links TRBV6-2 or TRBV6-3 to TRBJ1-1; D is possibly TRBD1 (5 bases). V was trimmed by 2 bases and J by 5 bases, leaving 6 bases between them. Germline lookup yields CDR1 MNHEY and CDR2 SVGEGT. The CDR3 contains 12 residues. The CDR3 protein is CASSYGTTEAFF. In DNA, the CDR3 is TGTGCCAGCAGTTACGGGACGACTGAAGCTTTCTTT.

This chain uses TRBV19 with TRBJ2-2; 9 bases agree with TRBD1. The V and J ends lost 5 bases and 3 bases, in that order; junction bases with no gene match: 10. This CDR3 is 17 amino acids long. Germline CDR1 is LNHDA and CDR2 is SQIVND (reference sequence). As DNA, the CDR3 is TGTGCCAGTAGTCCCCTGGGACAGGGAAAGGACACCGGGGAGCTGTTTTTT. Translation gives CASSPLGQGKDTGELFF.

This clonotype was picked up a small number of times. The V gene is TRBV11-2, the J gene TRBJ1-1; no firm D call. The V and J ends lost 3 bases and 1 base respectively, with 6 bases between them. From germline, CDR1 is SGHAT and CDR2 FQNNGV. The CDR3 has 13 amino acids. CDR3 bases: TGTGCCAGCAGCTTGCGCGGGAACACTGAAGCTTTCTTT. Translation gives CASSLRGNTEAFF. The full variable domain, completed using reference TRBV11-2 and TRBJ1-1, is EAGVAQSPRYKIIEKRQSVAFWCNPISGHATLYWYQQILGQGPKLLIQFQNNGVVDDSQLPKDRFSAERLKGVDSTLKIQPAKLEDSAVYLCASSLRGNTEAFFGQGTRLTVV.

The table lists this clonotype with a few counts. V usage is TRBV5-5 and J usage is TRBJ1-2, with TRBD1 as a possible D gene (5 bases). The CDR3 length is 13 residues. V was clipped by 5 bases and J by 0 bases, with 8 bases between them. Germline V CDR1 and CDR2: SGHKS, YYEKEE (reference sequence). CDR3 loop: CASRQGANYGYTF. In nucleotides, the CDR3 is TGTGCCAGCAGGCAGGGCGCTAACTATGGCTACACCTTC.

In nucleotides, the CDR3 is TGTGCCACCAGCAAACTCAGGCAGGAAGAGACCCAGTACTTC. It yields the protein CATSKLRQEETQYF. The chain has TRBV15 and TRBJ2-5, with D uncertain. Germline CDR1 is LNHNV and CDR2 is YYDKDF (reference sequence). Deletions cut 4 bases from V and 3 bases from J, with 12 bases between. The CDR3 has 14 residues.

The genes are TRBV3-1 and TRBJ2-1; TRBD2 agrees at 7 bases. The ends lost 3 bases at V and 4 bases at J; junction bases unmatched: 9. Per the germline V gene, CDR1 is LGHDT and CDR2 is YNNKEL (reference sequence). CDR3 size: 16 residues. As DNA, the CDR3 is TGTGCCAGCAGCCATTGGGAGACTAGCTCTTACAATGAGCAGTTCTTC. Translation: CASSHWETSSYNEQFF.

This clonotype was picked up many times. CDR3 DNA: TGTGCCAGCTCACCCACCCAGCAAGGGGCCGGATTCATCTCTGGAAACACCATATATTTT. It codes for CASSPTQQGAGFISGNTIYF. The chain has TRBV18 and TRBJ1-3; possibly TRBD1 for D (5 bases). In germline, CDR1 is KGHSH, CDR2 LQKENI. V shed 3 bases and J shed 0 bases, with 24 bases lying between them. The CDR3 covers 20 residues.

This clonotype was detected a few times. This rearrangement joins TRBV5-6 to TRBJ2-1; no firm D call. The V gene lost 2 bases and the J gene lost 7 bases, with 19 bases spanning the gap. Germline V lookup: CDR1 SGHDT, CDR2 YYEEEE. The CDR3 is 16 residues long. The CDR3: CASSFLTGQTKNEQFF. CDR3 coding DNA: TGTGCCAGCAGCTTTCTGACGGGTCAAACGAAGAATGAGCAGTTCTTC.

The chain links TRBV7-3 to TRBJ2-5; the D is unclear. The CDR3 sequence is 14 residues long. From germline, CDR1 is SGHTA and CDR2 FQGTGA. V shed 3 bases and J shed 4 bases, with 12 bases lying between them. The CDR3 loop is CASSFGVGLETQYF. The CDR3 coding sequence is TGTGCCAGCAGCTTCGGTGTAGGGTTAGAGACCCAGTACTTC.

This clonotype was observed a handful of times. This sequence joins TRBV6-1 and TRBJ1-1; weak D call: TRBD1 (6 bases). The length of the CDR3 is 17 residues. Germline V gives CDR1 MNHNS, CDR2 SASEGT. The ends were cut back, 4 bases at V and 3 bases at J, with 21 bases in the middle. Here the CDR3 DNA reads TGTGCCAGCAGTGGGAGATGGAGGGGGGCTATCGACACTGAAGCTTTCTTT. This gives the protein CASSGRWRGAIDTEAFF.